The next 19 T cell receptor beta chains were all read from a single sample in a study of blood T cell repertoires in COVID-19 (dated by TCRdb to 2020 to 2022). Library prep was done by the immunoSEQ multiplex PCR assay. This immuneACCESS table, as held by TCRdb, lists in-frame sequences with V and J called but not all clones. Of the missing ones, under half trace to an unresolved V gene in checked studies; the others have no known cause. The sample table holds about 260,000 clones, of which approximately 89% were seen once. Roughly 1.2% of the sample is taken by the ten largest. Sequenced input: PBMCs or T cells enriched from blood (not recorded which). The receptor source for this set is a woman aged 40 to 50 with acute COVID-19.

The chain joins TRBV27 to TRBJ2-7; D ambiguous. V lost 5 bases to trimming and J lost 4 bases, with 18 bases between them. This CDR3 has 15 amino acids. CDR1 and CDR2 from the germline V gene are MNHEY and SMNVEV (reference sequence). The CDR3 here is CASSAGRGQRYEQYF. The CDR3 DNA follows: TGTGCCAGCAGTGCCGGTCGAGGTCAGCGTTACGAGCAGTACTTC.

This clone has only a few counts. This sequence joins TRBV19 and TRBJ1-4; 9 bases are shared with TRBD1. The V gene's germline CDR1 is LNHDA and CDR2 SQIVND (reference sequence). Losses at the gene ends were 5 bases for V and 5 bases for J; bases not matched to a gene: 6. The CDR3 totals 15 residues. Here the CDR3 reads CASSARTGANEKLFF. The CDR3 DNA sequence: TGTGCCAGTAGTGCTAGGACAGGGGCGAATGAAAAACTGTTTTTT.

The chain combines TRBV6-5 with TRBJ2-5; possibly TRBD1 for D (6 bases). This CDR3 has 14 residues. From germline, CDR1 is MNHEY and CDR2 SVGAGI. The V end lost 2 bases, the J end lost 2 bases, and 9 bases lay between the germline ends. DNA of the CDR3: TGTGCCAGCAGTTACAACGGACAGCAAGAGACCCAGTACTTC. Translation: CASSYNGQQETQYF.

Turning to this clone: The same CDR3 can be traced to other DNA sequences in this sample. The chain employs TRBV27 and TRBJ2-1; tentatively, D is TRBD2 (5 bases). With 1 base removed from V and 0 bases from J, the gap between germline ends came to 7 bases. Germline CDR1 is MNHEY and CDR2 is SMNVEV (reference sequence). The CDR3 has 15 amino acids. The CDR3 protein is CASSLLGSSYNEQFF. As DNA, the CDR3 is TGTGCCAGCAGTTTATTAGGGAGCTCCTACAATGAGCAGTTCTTC.

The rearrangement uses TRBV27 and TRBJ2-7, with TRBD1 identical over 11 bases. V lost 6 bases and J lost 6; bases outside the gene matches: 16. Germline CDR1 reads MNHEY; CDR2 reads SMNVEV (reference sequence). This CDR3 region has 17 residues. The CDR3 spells CASSPMPLRTGGGEQYF. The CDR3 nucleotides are TGTGCCAGCAGCCCCATGCCCCTCCGGACAGGGGGCGGCGAGCAGTACTTC.

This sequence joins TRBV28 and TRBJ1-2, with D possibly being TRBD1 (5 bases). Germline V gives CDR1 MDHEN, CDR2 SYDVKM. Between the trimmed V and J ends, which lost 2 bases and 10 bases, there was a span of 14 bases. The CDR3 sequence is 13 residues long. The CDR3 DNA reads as TGTGCCAGCAGTTTACGCTTCGGGGGAGTCTACACCTTC. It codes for CASSLRFGGVYTF.

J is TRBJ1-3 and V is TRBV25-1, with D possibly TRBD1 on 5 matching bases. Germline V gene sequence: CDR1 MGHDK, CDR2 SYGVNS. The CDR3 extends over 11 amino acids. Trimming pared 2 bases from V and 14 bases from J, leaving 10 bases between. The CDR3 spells CASSEGGGVYF. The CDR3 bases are TGTGCCAGCAGTGAAGGGGGAGGTGTATATTTT.

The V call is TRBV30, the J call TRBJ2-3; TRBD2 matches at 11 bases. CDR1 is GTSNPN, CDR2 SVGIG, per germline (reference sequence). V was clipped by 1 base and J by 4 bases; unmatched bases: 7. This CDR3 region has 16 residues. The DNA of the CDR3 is TGTGCCTGGAGTGCCGCTAGCGGGAGGAGCGCAGATACGCAGTATTTT. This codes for CAWSAASGRSADTQYF. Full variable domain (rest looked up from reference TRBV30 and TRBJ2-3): SQTIHQWPATLVQPVGSPLSLECTVEGTSNPNLYWYRQAAGRGLQLLFYSVGIGQISSEVPQNLSASRPQDRQFILSSKKLLLSDSGFYLCAWSAASGRSADTQYFGPGTRLTVL.

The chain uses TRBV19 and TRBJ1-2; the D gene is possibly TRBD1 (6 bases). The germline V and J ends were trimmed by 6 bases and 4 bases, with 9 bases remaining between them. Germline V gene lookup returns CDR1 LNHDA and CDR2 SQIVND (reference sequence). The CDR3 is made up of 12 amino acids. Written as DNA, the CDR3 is TGTGCCAGTAGACAGGGCAGCTATGGCTACACCTTC. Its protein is CASRQGSYGYTF.

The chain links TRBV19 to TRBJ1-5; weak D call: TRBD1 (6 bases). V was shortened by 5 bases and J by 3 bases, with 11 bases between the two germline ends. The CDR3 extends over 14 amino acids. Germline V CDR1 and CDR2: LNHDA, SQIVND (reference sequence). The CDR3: CASSLTGPNQPQHF. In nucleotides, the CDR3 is TGTGCCAGTAGTCTTACAGGGCCCAATCAGCCCCAGCATTTT.

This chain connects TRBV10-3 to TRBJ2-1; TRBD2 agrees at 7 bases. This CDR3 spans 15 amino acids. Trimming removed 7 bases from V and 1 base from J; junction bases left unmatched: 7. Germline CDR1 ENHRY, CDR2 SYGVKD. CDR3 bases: TGTGCCATCACCAAAGCGGGAAAGTCCTACAATGAGCAGTTCTTC. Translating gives CAITKAGKSYNEQFF.

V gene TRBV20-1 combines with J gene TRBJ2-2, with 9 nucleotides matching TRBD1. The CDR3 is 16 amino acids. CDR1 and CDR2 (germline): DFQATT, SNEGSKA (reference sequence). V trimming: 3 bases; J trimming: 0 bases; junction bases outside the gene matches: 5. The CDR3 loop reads CSASRDRETNTGELFF. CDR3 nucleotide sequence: TGCAGTGCTAGTAGGGACAGGGAAACGAACACCGGGGAGCTGTTTTTT.

The CDR3 sequence: CASSLVTGSGNQPQHF. CDR3 coding DNA: TGTGCCAGCAGCTTGGTTACAGGGTCGGGCAATCAGCCCCAGCATTTT. V usage is TRBV5-5 and J usage is TRBJ1-5; tentative D call: TRBD1 (6 bases). Germline-derived CDR1 and CDR2 are SGHKS and YYEKEE (reference sequence). Trimming cost V 0 bases and J 2 bases, with 12 bases left between them. This CDR3 contains 16 residues.

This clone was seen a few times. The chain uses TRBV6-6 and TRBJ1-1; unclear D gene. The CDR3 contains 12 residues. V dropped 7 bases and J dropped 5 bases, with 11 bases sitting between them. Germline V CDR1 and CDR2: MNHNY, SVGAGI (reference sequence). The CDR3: CASTPFETEAFF. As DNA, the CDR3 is TGTGCCAGCACCCCGTTTGAGACTGAAGCTTTCTTT.

For the CDR3, the DNA is TGCAGCGTTATGGGACAGTGGAACACTGAAGCTTTCTTT. Amino acid sequence: CSVMGQWNTEAFF. This chain connects TRBV29-1 to TRBJ1-1, with TRBD1 matching over 7 bases. CDR1 and CDR2 (germline): SQVTM, ANQGSEA. There are 13 residues in the CDR3. After removal of 5 bases from V and 1 base from J, the junction contained 4 bases not matched to a gene.

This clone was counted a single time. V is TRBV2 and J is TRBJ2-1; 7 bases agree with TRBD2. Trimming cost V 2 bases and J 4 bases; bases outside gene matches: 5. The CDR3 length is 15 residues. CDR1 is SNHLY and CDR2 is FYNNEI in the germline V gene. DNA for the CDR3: TGTGCCAGCAGTGAACTGCGGGAGAGGTACAATGAGCAGTTCTTC. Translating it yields CASSELRERYNEQFF.

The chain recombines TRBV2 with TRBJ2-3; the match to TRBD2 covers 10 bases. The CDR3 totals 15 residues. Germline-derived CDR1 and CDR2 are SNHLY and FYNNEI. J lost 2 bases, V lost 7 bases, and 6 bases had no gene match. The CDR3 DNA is TGTGCCAGCACAGAGACTAGCGGGTACACAGATACGCAGTATTTT. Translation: CASTETSGYTDTQYF.

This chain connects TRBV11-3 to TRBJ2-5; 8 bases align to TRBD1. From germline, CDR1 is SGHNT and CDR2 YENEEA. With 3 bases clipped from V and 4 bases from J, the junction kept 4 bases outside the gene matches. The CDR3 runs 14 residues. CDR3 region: CASSLQGAGETQYF. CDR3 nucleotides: TGTGCCAGCAGCTTGCAGGGGGCGGGAGAGACCCAGTACTTC.

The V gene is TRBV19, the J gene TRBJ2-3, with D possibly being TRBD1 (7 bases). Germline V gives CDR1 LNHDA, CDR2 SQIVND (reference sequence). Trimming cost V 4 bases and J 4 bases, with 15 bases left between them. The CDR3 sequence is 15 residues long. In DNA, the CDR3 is TGTGCCAGTAGTAAAGAGTTCAGGGGGGCAGATACGCAGTATTTT. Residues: CASSKEFRGADTQYF.